This T cell receptor (beta chain) was documented in a study of shared clonotypes between healthy human individuals. Assay runs were performed at deep level. Once extracted for a subset, genomic DNA was divided evenly among several immunoSEQ plates. The method was immunoSEQ multiplex PCR; TCRdb's version includes in-frame clones alone and lacks a portion of them. The table includes over 2,000,000 clones, 85% to 95% detected once. Germline lookup yields CDR1 MNHNS and CDR2 SASEGT. CDR3 length equals 15 residues. V shed 10 bases and J shed 4 bases, with 22 bases lying between them. CD8 cells regarded as naive lacked CD45RO, were positively chosen for CCR7, and omitted terminally differentiated effector memory CD45RA+ cells.

This sequence originates from a man between 18 and 29 years old in good health. Some clones in this sample may be carry-over from other donors' samples. The chain has TRBV6-1 and TRBJ1-2; tentative D call: TRBD1 (5 bases). Sequencing used naive CD8+ T cells from PBMCs. The CDR3 loop is CAILPPWEGSYGYTF. The DNA for the CDR3 is TGTGCCATCCTGCCTCCCTGGGAGGGGTCCTATGGCTACACCTTC.